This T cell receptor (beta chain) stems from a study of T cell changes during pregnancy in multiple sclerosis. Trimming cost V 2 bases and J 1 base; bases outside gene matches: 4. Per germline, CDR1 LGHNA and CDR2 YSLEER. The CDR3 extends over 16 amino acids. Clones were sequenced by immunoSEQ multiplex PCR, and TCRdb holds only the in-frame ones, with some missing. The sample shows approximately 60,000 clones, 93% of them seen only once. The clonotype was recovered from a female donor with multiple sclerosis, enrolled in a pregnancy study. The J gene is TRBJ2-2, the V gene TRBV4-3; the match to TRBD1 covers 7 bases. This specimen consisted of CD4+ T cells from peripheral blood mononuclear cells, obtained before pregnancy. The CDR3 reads CASSQRQGRNTGELFF. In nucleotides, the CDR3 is TGCGCCAGCAGCCAACGACAGGGTCGGAACACCGGGGAGCTGTTTTTT.